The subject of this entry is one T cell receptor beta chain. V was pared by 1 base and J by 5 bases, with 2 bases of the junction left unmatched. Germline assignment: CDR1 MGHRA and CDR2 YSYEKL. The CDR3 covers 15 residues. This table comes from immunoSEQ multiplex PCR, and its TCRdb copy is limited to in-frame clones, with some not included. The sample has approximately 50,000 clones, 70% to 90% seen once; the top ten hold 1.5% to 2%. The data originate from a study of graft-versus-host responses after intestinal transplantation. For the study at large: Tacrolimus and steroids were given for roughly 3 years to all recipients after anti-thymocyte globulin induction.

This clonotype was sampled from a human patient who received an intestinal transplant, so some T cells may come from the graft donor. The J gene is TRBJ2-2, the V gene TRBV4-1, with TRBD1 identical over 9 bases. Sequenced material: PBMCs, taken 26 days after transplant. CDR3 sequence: CASSQVGQGTGELFF. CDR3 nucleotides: TGCGCCAGCAGCCAAGTTGGACAGGGGACCGGGGAGCTGTTTTTT.